This T cell receptor (beta chain) was observed in a study of blood T cell repertoires in COVID-19. About the study: Italy, Spain and the United States were the sources of the convalescent and acute COVID-19 samples.

Using immunoSEQ multiplex PCR, the repertoire was profiled, and TCRdb retains in-frame clones only, with some absent. The top ten clones hold 13% of a sample with about 190,000 clones, 70% to 80% of them seen once. CDR3 size: 15 residues. Germline CDR1 is SGHRS and CDR2 is YFSETQ. V shed 0 bases and J shed 7 bases, with 14 bases lying between them. This receptor was obtained from a man aged 45 to 65 who had recovered from COVID-19. The sample taken for sequencing was peripheral blood. The chain links TRBV5-1 to TRBJ2-1; D perhaps matches TRBD2 (5 bases). The CDR3 coding sequence is TGCGCCAGCAGCTTGGTTAGCGCCTATTGGAATGAGCAGTTCTTC. It translates to CASSLVSAYWNEQFF.